The 28 T cell receptor beta chains in this list originate from one sample, sequenced in a study of spatial heterogeneity in lung cancer. One entry per CDR3 protein results from TCRdb running MiXCR on the 5' RACE reads. Of around 45,000 distinct CDR3 sequences listed, roughly 13% are singletons. Regarding time point: sample taken at primary tumor resection. This material consisted of PBMCs, taken at surgery. These receptors all stem from a male donor with early-stage non-small cell lung cancer.

At least ten counts were recorded for this clonotype. The V and J genes are TRBV7-9 and TRBJ1-1; the D gene is possibly TRBD1 (6 bases). With 1 base removed from V and 2 bases from J, the gap between germline ends came to 8 bases. CDR3 length: 14 amino acids. Germline V gene lookup returns CDR1 SEHNR and CDR2 FQNEAQ (reference sequence). CDR3 coding DNA: TGTGCCAGCAGCTTAGGGGGGCCTAACACTGAAGCTTTCTTT. Its translation: CASSLGGPNTEAFF. Variable domain in full (rest from reference TRBV7-9 and TRBJ1-1): DTGVSQNPRHKITKRGQNVTFRCDPISEHNRLYWYRQTLGQGPEFLTYFQNEAQLEKSRLLSDRFSAERPKGSFSTLEIQRTEQGDSAMYLCASSLGGPNTEAFFGQGTRLTVV.

The gene calls are TRBV7-8 and TRBJ1-1, with a tentative D call TRBD1 (5 bases). This CDR3 region has 14 residues. Germline CDR1 and CDR2: SGHVS and FQNEAQ. The germline V and J ends were trimmed by 4 bases and 4 bases, with 13 bases remaining between them. CDR3 nucleotides: TGTGCCAGCAGCTCCCGCCAGGGCCCCACTGAAGCTTTCTTT. The encoded protein is CASSSRQGPTEAFF. Based on the CDR3 plus reference TRBV7-8 and TRBJ1-1, the full variable domain is GAGVSQSPRYKVAKRGQDVALRCDPISGHVSLFWYQQALGQGPEFLTYFQNEAQLDKSGLPSDRFFAERPEGSVSTLKIQRTQQEDSAVYLCASSSRQGPTEAFFGQGTRLTVV.

This clonotype was observed many times. This chain links TRBV5-1 with TRBJ1-1, with a weak D call TRBD1 (6 bases). The length of the CDR3 is 18 residues. Germline V gene sequence: CDR1 SGHRS, CDR2 YFSETQ. V dropped 1 base and J dropped 0 bases, with 19 bases sitting between them. Here the CDR3 DNA reads TGCGCCAGCAGCTTGACCACTGGCAGGGGATACTTGAACACTGAAGCTTTCTTT. Translation: CASSLTTGRGYLNTEAFF.

This clonotype was seen a handful of times. The genes are TRBV10-3 and TRBJ2-2, with TRBD2 matching 10 bases. CDR3 length equals 18 residues. Trimming cost V 4 bases and J 0 bases; bases outside gene matches: 8. Germline loops: CDR1 ENHRY, CDR2 SYGVKD. CDR3 coding DNA: TGTGCCATCAGTGTCCTCATTAGCGGGAGGACGAACACCGGGGAGCTGTTTTTT. This sequence encodes CAISVLISGRTNTGELFF.

This clonotype was detected only a few times. This CDR3 reads CASSPEGLYTGELFF. CDR3 DNA: TGTGCCAGCAGCCCGGAGGGACTCTACACCGGGGAGCTGTTTTTT. The chain joins TRBV9 to TRBJ2-2; TRBD2 might be the D (6 bases). The V gene lost 4 bases and the J gene lost 3 bases, with 13 bases spanning the gap. The CDR3 runs to 15 residues. CDR1 and CDR2 (germline): SGDLS, YYNGEE.

V is TRBV25-1 and J is TRBJ2-3; TRBD2 matches at 7 bases. The CDR3 loop spans 15 amino acids. Germline lookup yields CDR1 MGHDK and CDR2 SYGVNS. Losses at the gene ends were 3 bases for V and 3 bases for J; bases not matched to a gene: 6. In DNA, the CDR3 is TGTGCCAGCAGTGATGGGGGGGATGGAACAGATACGCAGTATTTT. It yields the protein CASSDGGDGTDTQYF.

This clonotype was counted a few times. This chain connects TRBV10-3 to TRBJ2-2; D possibly corresponds to TRBD2 (6 bases). Between the trimmed V and J ends, which lost 0 bases and 0 bases, there was a span of 14 bases. The CDR3 runs to 18 residues. Germline CDR1 and CDR2: ENHRY and SYGVKD. In DNA, the CDR3 is TGTGCCATCAGTGAGTCCGGAGGGGCCCCCGCGAACACCGGGGAGCTGTTTTTT. Amino acid sequence: CAISESGGAPANTGELFF.

The J gene is TRBJ1-4, the V gene TRBV6-5, with D unresolved. Germline CDR1 and CDR2: MNHEY and SVGAGI. Deletions cut 4 bases from V and 8 bases from J, with 14 bases between. This CDR3 comprises 14 residues. The CDR3: CASSFGLKREKLFF. Written as DNA, the CDR3 is TGTGCCAGCAGTTTTGGACTTAAACGGGAAAAACTGTTTTTT.

The V gene is TRBV6-5, the J gene TRBJ1-1, with TRBD1 matching 7 bases. V lost 7 bases, J lost 4 bases, and 9 bases stayed unmatched. CDR3 length equals 14 residues. CDR1 MNHEY and CDR2 SVGAGI come from the germline V gene. CDR3 nucleotides: TGTGCCAGCACTCAGACAGGGCGAGGCACTGAAGCTTTCTTT. This sequence encodes CASTQTGRGTEAFF.

This clonotype was detected many times. The J gene is TRBJ2-1, the V gene TRBV2, with D perhaps matching TRBD2 (7 bases). Trimming took off 7 bases at V and 2 bases at J, with 12 bases between the two ends. Looked up from germline, CDR1 is SNHLY and CDR2 is FYNNEI. This CDR3 is 14 amino acids long. The CDR3 sequence is CASTEGGAYNEQFF. The DNA of the CDR3 is TGTGCCAGCACAGAGGGGGGGGCCTACAATGAGCAGTTCTTC.

The V and J genes are TRBV2 and TRBJ1-6, with a weak D call TRBD1 (6 bases). Per the germline V gene, CDR1 is SNHLY and CDR2 is FYNNEI. The V gene lost 2 bases and the J gene lost 17 bases, with 10 bases spanning the gap. The CDR3 contains 11 residues. The CDR3 DNA reads TGTGCCAGCAGTGAAAGGACAGACGTCCACTTT. Translating it yields CASSERTDVHF.

This clonotype appeared a few times. This sequence joins TRBV27 and TRBJ2-1; D not resolved. Trimming took off 1 base at V and 1 base at J, with 11 bases between the two ends. The CDR3 is 16 residues long. Germline V CDR1 and CDR2: MNHEY, SMNVEV (reference sequence). This chain's CDR3 is CASSLYPSASYNEQFF. The CDR3 nucleotides read TGTGCCAGCAGTTTATATCCGTCAGCTTCCTACAATGAGCAGTTCTTC.

This clonotype was detected only a few times. This chain connects TRBV5-1 to TRBJ2-1; a weak D match, TRBD1 (6 bases). The V gene lost 4 bases and the J gene lost 2 bases, with 13 bases spanning the gap. Germline V gene lookup returns CDR1 SGHRS and CDR2 YFSETQ. This CDR3 region has 15 residues. This chain's CDR3 is CASSLNRATYNEQFF. DNA for the CDR3: TGCGCCAGCAGCCTGAACAGGGCCACCTACAATGAGCAGTTCTTC.

In regard to this clonotype: This sequence may be a read error, since a much larger clone differs from it by one base. The chain employs TRBV3-1 and TRBJ1-4; D ambiguous. Germline assignment: CDR1 LGHDT and CDR2 YNNKEL (reference sequence). This CDR3 is 12 amino acids long. The CDR3 DNA sequence: TGTGCCAGCAACCAATTCCTCGGGGAACTGTTTTTT. Residues: CASNQFLGELFF.

The chain has TRBV6-2 or TRBV6-3 and TRBJ1-2; D gene uncertain. The germline V gene encodes CDR1 MNHEY and CDR2 SVGEGT. V gave up 4 bases and J gave up 3 bases, with 12 bases separating them. The CDR3 totals 14 residues. CDR3 protein: CASSSESFYYGYTF. CDR3 DNA sequence: TGTGCCAGCAGTTCAGAGTCCTTCTACTATGGCTACACCTTC.

This clonotype was counted many times. The chain recombines TRBV29-1 with TRBJ1-2; D is perhaps TRBD1 (5 bases). Trimming stripped 8 bases from V and 2 bases from J, with 15 bases between. Germline values: CDR1 SQVTM, CDR2 ANQGSEA. CDR3 size: 13 residues. The CDR3 reads CSTPVEGNYGYTF. CDR3 coding DNA: TGCAGCACCCCGGTCGAGGGGAACTATGGCTACACCTTC.

J is TRBJ1-5 and V is TRBV10-1; 8 bases are a match to TRBD1. Germline values: CDR1 WNHNN, CDR2 SYGVQD (reference sequence). The CDR3 extends over 16 amino acids. V shed 6 bases and J 6 bases; nucleotides not matched to a gene: 13. The DNA for the CDR3 is TGCGCCAGCAGCCCCGGACAGGGCAGGAATAGTCAGCCCCAGCATTTT. This gives the protein CASSPGQGRNSQPQHF.

This clonotype appeared many times. CDR3 nucleotide sequence: TGTGCCAGTAGCCCGGACAGGGCACAGCCCCAGCATTTT. Its translation is CASSPDRAQPQHF. The chain carries TRBV19 and TRBJ1-5, with 8 bases identical to TRBD1. The germline V gene encodes CDR1 LNHDA and CDR2 SQIVND (reference sequence). The CDR3 is 13 amino acids. V shed 6 bases, J shed 7 bases, and the junction held 5 bases outside the gene matches. The complete variable domain, with remaining parts taken from reference TRBV19 and TRBJ1-5, reads DGGITQSPKYLFRKEGQNVTLSCEQNLNHDAMYWYRQDPGQGLRLIYYSQIVNDFQKGDIAEGYSVSREKKESFPLTVTSAQKNPTAFYLCASSPDRAQPQHFGDGTRLSIL.

This clonotype has just one count. The chain combines TRBV14 with TRBJ1-1; no reliable D call. Trimming removed 6 bases at V and 5 bases at J, with 22 bases between. The CDR3 contains 16 residues. CDR1 SGHDN and CDR2 FVKESK come from the germline V gene. DNA for the CDR3: TGTGCCAGCAGGGCCTCCGACAAGGGAGGGTGGACTGAAGCTTTCTTT. Protein sequence: CASRASDKGGWTEAFF.

This clonotype was recorded at least ten times. This chain uses TRBV7-2 with TRBJ1-3, with D possibly TRBD1 on 5 matching bases. V was cut by 3 bases and J by 2 bases, with 8 bases left in between. The CDR3 loop spans 14 amino acids. Germline CDR1 reads SGHTA; CDR2 reads FQGNSA. The CDR3 bases are TGTGCCAGCAGCTTCGCGGGGGCTGGAAACACCATATATTTT. It translates to CASSFAGAGNTIYF.

The genes are TRBV24-1 and TRBJ2-1, with 9 bases that match TRBD2. CDR3 length: 15 residues. V trimming: 4 bases; J trimming: 6 bases; junction bases outside the gene matches: 6. The V gene's germline CDR1 is KGHDR and CDR2 SFDVKD. The CDR3 nucleotides are TGTGCCACCAGTGACCCGAGCGGGAGGACCAATGAGCAGTTCTTC. It encodes CATSDPSGRTNEQFF.

The gene calls are TRBV7-2 and TRBJ1-5, with unresolved D. The CDR3 consists of 15 residues. In germline, CDR1 is SGHTA, CDR2 FQGNSA. Trimming pared 1 base from V and 4 bases from J, leaving 11 bases between. CDR3: CASSLESAGNQPQHF. CDR3 sequence (DNA): TGTGCCAGCAGCTTAGAATCGGCGGGGAATCAGCCCCAGCATTTT.

This clonotype was counted many times. The chain joins TRBV5-1 to TRBJ2-2; D is perhaps TRBD1 (5 bases). Trimming shortened V by 4 bases and J by 0 bases, and 13 bases separated the two germline ends. CDR1 is SGHRS, CDR2 YFSETQ, per germline. This CDR3 has 16 residues. CDR3 residues: CASSPPQGTNTGELFF. In DNA form, the CDR3 reads TGCGCCAGCAGCCCCCCGCAGGGTACGAACACCGGGGAGCTGTTTTTT.

The chain carries TRBV15 and TRBJ2-7, with D uncertain. Germline CDR1 and CDR2: LNHNV and YYDKDF (reference sequence). The CDR3 is 13 amino acids. V was cut by 2 bases and J by 3 bases, with 8 bases left in between. CDR3 loop: CATSRNPGYEQYF. CDR3 nucleotide sequence: TGTGCCACCAGCAGAAATCCAGGCTACGAGCAGTACTTC.

The chain uses TRBV10-2 and TRBJ1-2, with D possibly being TRBD1 (6 bases). This CDR3 spans 15 amino acids. Trimming removed 7 bases at V and 3 bases at J, with 18 bases between. Germline V lookup: CDR1 WSHSY, CDR2 SAAADI. The chain's CDR3 is CASTDRRGADYGYTF. The CDR3 DNA reads as TGCGCCAGCACGGACAGAAGGGGCGCAGACTATGGCTACACCTTC.

This clonotype was observed many times. This chain links TRBV28 with TRBJ2-7, with unresolved D. The CDR3 sequence is 18 residues long. Trimming removed 4 bases from V and 2 bases from J, with 24 bases in between. Germline-derived CDR1 and CDR2 are MDHEN and SYDVKM. Here the CDR3 DNA reads TGTGCCAGCAGTTCCCCCACTCCTCAAGGTCCCGGGCCCTACGAGCAGTACTTC. Protein sequence: CASSSPTPQGPGPYEQYF.

V is TRBV27 and J is TRBJ2-3; the match to TRBD2 covers 8 bases. The CDR3 contains 14 residues. Germline CDR1 and CDR2: MNHEY and SMNVEV (reference sequence). Trimming removed 8 bases from V and 2 bases from J; junction bases left unmatched: 6. CDR3 amino acids: CASGYSGATDTQYF. DNA for the CDR3: TGTGCCAGCGGTTATAGCGGGGCCACAGATACGCAGTATTTT.

The chain has TRBV29-1 and TRBJ1-5; tentatively, D is TRBD1 (5 bases). Trimming removed 6 bases at V and 1 base at J, with 13 bases between. The germline CDR1 and CDR2 sequences are SQVTM and ANQGSEA. This CDR3 spans 14 amino acids. The CDR3 DNA sequence: TGCAGCGTGGGGGACCAATACAGCAATCAGCCCCAGCATTTT. Translated, it gives CSVGDQYSNQPQHF.